Below, 15 T cell receptor beta chains from the same sample are listed, as sequenced in a study of technical replicates of blood from a handful of donors. Repertoires were generated with immunoSEQ multiplex PCR, while TCRdb's copy carries only in-frame clones and drops some. The table has about 83,000 clones, roughly 91% seen once. The material sequenced was T cells isolated from PBMCs. The receptors shown here come from a human donor in good health.

In its sample, this clone was seen once. This chain uses TRBV1 with TRBJ2-7; TRBD1 was called by the table and not checked on the DNA. TRBV1 is an annotated pseudogene. The CDR3 has 14 residues. The CDR3 loop reads CTSSPGLLPSEQYF. The CDR3 DNA reads as TGCACCAGCAGCCCTGGGCTTCTACCGTCCGAGCAGTACTTC.

The V gene is TRBV27, the J gene TRBJ2-7; 9 nucleotides align to TRBD2. The V gene end was trimmed by 2 bases and the J gene end by 0 bases; junction bases not matched to a gene: 2. Germline V gene lookup returns CDR1 MNHEY and CDR2 SMNVEV (reference sequence). The CDR3 is 15 amino acids. CDR3 nucleotides: TGTGCCAGCAGTTTACTAGCGGGGAGCTCCTACGAGCAGTACTTC. The encoded protein is CASSLLAGSSYEQYF.

The chain uses TRBV28 and TRBJ2-7; TRBD2 matches 11 bases. The CDR3 is 20 amino acids. J lost 5 bases, V lost 5 bases, and 23 bases had no gene match. Per the germline V gene, CDR1 is MDHEN and CDR2 is SYDVKM. This chain's CDR3 is CASSGEGIPMIAGGPHEQYF. In nucleotides, the CDR3 is TGTGCCAGCAGTGGGGAAGGGATACCAATGATAGCGGGAGGGCCCCACGAGCAGTACTTC.

The chain has TRBV6-6 and TRBJ1-1; D may be TRBD1 (6 bases). Germline V gives CDR1 MNHNY, CDR2 SVGAGI (reference sequence). Trimming stripped 5 bases from V and 3 bases from J, with 13 bases between. The CDR3 sequence is 14 residues long. DNA for the CDR3: TGTGCCAGCAGTCCCAGGACAGACGACACTGAAGCTTTCTTT. Translating it yields CASSPRTDDTEAFF.

The CDR3 DNA reads as TGTGCCAGCAGTGTGACTAGCGGGGGCCCGTACGAGCAGTACTTC. Translated, it gives CASSVTSGGPYEQYF. This rearrangement joins TRBV27 to TRBJ2-7, with 12 bases that match TRBD2. CDR3 length equals 15 residues. Germline V gene data show CDR1 as MNHEY and CDR2 as SMNVEV (reference sequence). V shed 5 bases and J 4 bases; nucleotides not matched to a gene: 6.

The J gene is TRBJ2-1, the V gene TRBV6-6, with 7 bases fitting TRBD1. This CDR3 is built from 13 residues. V shed 7 bases, J shed 4 bases, and the junction held 4 bases outside the gene matches. Germline V gene data show CDR1 as MNHNY and CDR2 as SVGAGI (reference sequence). The CDR3 loop reads CASNEQGYNEQFF. As DNA, the CDR3 is TGTGCCAGCAACGAACAGGGGTACAATGAGCAGTTCTTC.

As DNA, the CDR3 is TGCGCCAGCAGCTTGAGGGACAGGAACAATGAGCAGTTCTTC. Translation: CASSLRDRNNEQFF. This chain uses TRBV5-1 with TRBJ2-1; 8 bases align to TRBD1. V gave up 1 base and J gave up 5 bases; unmatched junction bases: 2. The CDR3 totals 14 residues. CDR1 and CDR2 (germline): SGHRS, YFSETQ.

The chain recombines TRBV6-1 with TRBJ1-2, with D hard to call. This CDR3 comprises 13 residues. Germline CDR1 and CDR2: MNHNS and SASEGT. V dropped 3 bases and J dropped 4 bases, with 9 bases sitting between them. The CDR3 DNA sequence: TGTGCCAGCAGTGAGACGGGAGTCTATGGCTACACCTTC. Translating it yields CASSETGVYGYTF.

The gene calls are TRBV2 and TRBJ1-2; D is possibly TRBD1 (5 bases). Trimming cost V 7 bases and J 9 bases, with 18 bases left between them. The CDR3 loop spans 13 amino acids. Germline values: CDR1 SNHLY, CDR2 FYNNEI. In DNA, the CDR3 is TGTGCCAGCACACAGTTAGACAGCTCGAGCTACACCTTC. It yields the protein CASTQLDSSSYTF. The whole variable domain, filled in from reference TRBV2 and TRBJ1-2, reads EPEVTQTPSHQVTQMGQEVILRCVPISNHLYFYWYRQILGQKVEFLVSFYNNEISEKSEIFDDQFSVERPDGSNFTLKIRSTKLEDSAMYFCASTQLDSSSYTFGSGTRLTVV.

This clone appeared once. The V gene is TRBV10-3, the J gene TRBJ2-1; 7 positions match TRBD2. This CDR3 is 18 amino acids long. V lost 11 bases to trimming and J lost 0 bases; unmatched junction nucleotides: 19. Germline values: CDR1 ENHRY, CDR2 SYGVKD. CDR3: CASRGGTRGTPSYNEQFF. As DNA, the CDR3 is TGTGCCTCCCGGGGAGGGACTCGCGGGACGCCCTCCTACAATGAGCAGTTCTTC.

The chain has TRBV13 and TRBJ2-7, with D unclear. The germline V gene has CDR1 PRHDT and CDR2 FYEKMQ (reference sequence). V gave up 3 bases and J gave up 9 bases, with 15 bases separating them. The CDR3 runs to 13 residues. The DNA for the CDR3 is TGTGCCAGCAGCTTGGGCAGGTCGGTAGTGCAGTACTTC. This translates into CASSLGRSVVQYF.

The V gene is TRBV10-3, the J gene TRBJ2-1, with a weak D call TRBD2 (6 bases). This CDR3 comprises 11 residues. The germline gives CDR1 ENHRY, CDR2 SYGVKD. V lost 11 bases and J lost 8, with 13 bases in between. CDR3 sequence: CASRRDYEQFF. The CDR3 bases are TGTGCCTCTCGGAGGGACTATGAGCAGTTCTTC.

The CDR3 loop reads CASSFYGLEGNTQYF. The DNA for the CDR3 is TGTGCCAGCAGTTTTTACGGACTAGAGGGAAATACGCAGTATTTT. This sequence joins TRBV27 and TRBJ2-3, with 7 bases that match TRBD2. CDR1 and CDR2 (germline): MNHEY, SMNVEV (reference sequence). V shed 3 bases, J shed 7 bases, and the junction held 10 bases outside the gene matches. The CDR3 loop spans 15 amino acids.

The chain combines TRBV4-2 with TRBJ2-2; 8 positions match TRBD2. V was pared by 8 bases and J by 7 bases, with 15 bases of the junction left unmatched. Germline V lookup: CDR1 LGHNA, CDR2 YNFKEQ. The CDR3 sequence is 16 residues long. The CDR3 nucleotides read TGTGCCAGCTCCCGGGAGGGGGAGACTATGATCGGGGAGCTGTTTTTT. Its translation: CASSREGETMIGELFF.

The chain recombines TRBV18 with TRBJ2-7; 8 bases match TRBD2. The CDR3 consists of 12 residues. Looked up from germline, CDR1 is KGHSH and CDR2 is LQKENI. Trimming at V came to 6 bases and at J to 6 bases, leaving 4 bases not matched to a gene. The CDR3 DNA reads as TGTGCCAGCTCGCCCAGCGGGAGCGAGCAGTACTTC. Encoded protein: CASSPSGSEQYF.